A selection of T cell receptor beta chains follows, all from one sample in a study of blood T cell repertoires in COVID-19. Only in-frame clones appear in the TCRdb table, and some are missing; sequencing was by immunoSEQ multiplex PCR. The sample carries about 77,000 clones, 80% recorded once. Sequencing input: peripheral blood. The source is a woman between 70 and 85 years old with acute or convalescent COVID-19. Both conserved end residues are part of each CDR3. Fields, in order: clone size, V gene, D gene, J gene, CDR3 protein, CDR3 DNA. The D gene is left open where the match is weak. Clone size is stated in some rows and not others, as once, few, many or a class when expanded.

size: few
V: TRBV5-1
D: TRBD1
J: TRBJ1-2
CDR3: CASSSSSGQGVGYTF
DNA: TGCGCCAGCAGCTCATCGTCTGGACAGGGCGTTGGCTACACCTTC

size: NA
V: TRBV7-8
D: TRBD1
J: TRBJ1-5
CDR3: CASSPEDRRNQPQHF
DNA: TGTGCCAGCAGCCCAGAGGACAGGAGGAATCAGCCCCAGCATTTT

size: NA
V: TRBV6-2/TRBV6-3
D: NA
J: TRBJ1-1
CDR3: CASSSYTEAFF
DNA: TGTGCCAGCAGTTCCTACACTGAAGCTTTCTTT

size: NA
V: TRBV6-2/TRBV6-3
D: TRBD2
J: TRBJ2-3
CDR3: CASSALGLAADTQYF
DNA: TGTGCCAGCAGCGCACTGGGGCTAGCGGCAGATACGCAGTATTTT

size: NA
V: TRBV9
D: NA
J: TRBJ2-2
CDR3: CASSVARVGGELFF
DNA: TGTGCCAGCAGCGTAGCGAGGGTCGGGGGGGAGCTGTTTTTT

size: NA
V: TRBV5-1
D: TRBD2
J: TRBJ2-3
CDR3: CASSLGGRGAYTQYF
DNA: TGCGCCAGCAGCTTGGGCGGGCGGGGGGCATATACGCAGTATTTT

size: NA
V: TRBV19
D: NA
J: TRBJ2-2
CDR3: CASRGRMGANTGELFF
DNA: TGTGCCAGTAGAGGAAGGATGGGAGCGAACACCGGGGAGCTGTTTTTT

size: NA
V: TRBV19
D: NA
J: TRBJ1-1
CDR3: CASKKGGTEAFF
DNA: TGTGCCAGTAAGAAAGGAGGTACTGAAGCTTTCTTT

size: NA
V: TRBV29-1
D: TRBD1
J: TRBJ2-1
CDR3: CSVEVPGQGDINEQFF
DNA: TGCAGCGTTGAAGTTCCCGGACAGGGAGATATCAATGAGCAGTTCTTC

size: NA
V: TRBV4-2
D: TRBD2
J: TRBJ2-1
CDR3: CASRPTSGASYNEQFF
DNA: TGTGCCAGCAGGCCGACTAGCGGGGCTTCCTACAATGAGCAGTTCTTC

size: NA
V: TRBV12-5
D: NA
J: TRBJ2-2
CDR3: CASGSSQGGGGELFF
DNA: TGTGCTAGTGGTAGTTCACAGGGCGGTGGCGGGGAGCTGTTTTTT

size: NA
V: TRBV14
D: NA
J: TRBJ2-3
CDR3: CASSPYRDTQYF
DNA: TGTGCCAGCAGCCCCTACAGAGATACGCAGTATTTT

size: NA
V: TRBV29-1
D: NA
J: TRBJ1-1
CDR3: CSVEVQTNTEAFF
DNA: TGCAGCGTTGAAGTCCAGACTAACACTGAAGCTTTCTTT

size: NA
V: TRBV24-1
D: TRBD1
J: TRBJ2-7
CDR3: CATSDLGQGAKQYF
DNA: TGTGCCACCAGTGATCTTGGACAGGGGGCTAAGCAGTACTTC

size: few
V: TRBV7-6
D: TRBD1
J: TRBJ1-6
CDR3: CASSSAQGRNSPLHF
DNA: TGTGCCAGCAGCTCGGCACAGGGGCGCAATTCACCCCTCCACTTT

size: few
V: TRBV19
D: TRBD1
J: TRBJ2-2
CDR3: CASIGTVNTGELFF
DNA: TGTGCCAGTATCGGGACAGTTAACACCGGGGAGCTGTTTTTT

size: NA
V: TRBV9
D: NA
J: TRBJ1-5
CDR3: CASSAGGMSNQPQHF
DNA: TGTGCCAGCAGCGCTGGGGGCATGAGCAATCAGCCCCAGCATTTT

size: NA
V: TRBV6-2/TRBV6-3
D: NA
J: TRBJ1-1
CDR3: CASSQPVGGGGTEAFF
DNA: TGTGCCAGCAGTCAGCCGGTGGGAGGGGGAGGAACTGAAGCTTTCTTT

size: NA
V: TRBV6-5
D: TRBD1
J: TRBJ2-1
CDR3: CASGSGGTGYNEQFF
DNA: TGTGCCAGCGGAAGCGGAGGGACAGGGTACAATGAGCAGTTCTTC

size: NA
V: TRBV9
D: TRBD1
J: TRBJ1-2
CDR3: CASSLGDRGRRTYGYTF
DNA: TGTGCCAGCAGCCTGGGGGACAGGGGGCGGCGTACCTATGGCTACACCTTC

size: few
V: TRBV12-3/TRBV12-4
D: NA
J: TRBJ1-2
CDR3: CASSLTGFFGYTF
DNA: TGTGCCAGCAGTTTAACAGGGTTCTTTGGCTACACCTTC

size: NA
V: TRBV7-2
D: TRBD1
J: TRBJ1-2
CDR3: CASSRGQGAEGYTF
DNA: TGTGCCAGCAGCCGGGGACAGGGGGCGGAAGGCTACACCTTC

size: NA
V: TRBV4-3
D: NA
J: TRBJ1-4
CDR3: CASSQVGGGEKLFF
DNA: TGCGCCAGCAGCCAAGTGGGCGGGGGTGAAAAACTGTTTTTT

size: NA
V: TRBV6-1
D: NA
J: TRBJ1-6
CDR3: CASSEQQGGSPLHF
DNA: TGTGCCAGCAGTGAACAACAGGGAGGGTCACCCCTCCACTTT

size: NA
V: TRBV27
D: TRBD1
J: TRBJ2-7
CDR3: CASSPRTGPPPYEQYF
DNA: TGTGCCAGCAGTCCTCGGACAGGCCCTCCCCCCTACGAGCAGTACTTC

size: few
V: TRBV6-5
D: TRBD1
J: TRBJ1-5
CDR3: CASSRDRGPNQPQHF
DNA: TGTGCCAGCAGCCGGGACAGGGGCCCAAATCAGCCCCAGCATTTT

size: NA
V: TRBV19
D: NA
J: TRBJ1-5
CDR3: CASIPVGGGNQPQHF
DNA: TGTGCCAGTATCCCCGTAGGGGGGGGCAATCAGCCCCAGCATTTT

size: NA
V: TRBV19
D: NA
J: TRBJ1-1
CDR3: CASSLRRVTEAFF
DNA: TGTGCCAGTAGCCTCCGCAGGGTTACTGAAGCTTTCTTT

size: NA
V: TRBV7-9
D: NA
J: TRBJ1-3
CDR3: CASSLHSDTIYF
DNA: TGTGCCAGCAGCTTACATTCAGACACCATATATTTT

size: NA
V: TRBV27
D: TRBD1
J: TRBJ2-5
CDR3: CASSQNRGLETQYF
DNA: TGTGCCAGCAGTCAAAACAGGGGTCTGGAGACCCAGTACTTC

size: NA
V: TRBV27
D: NA
J: TRBJ1-5
CDR3: CASSLAGSNQPQHF
DNA: TGTGCCAGCAGTTTGGCGGGGTCTAATCAGCCCCAGCATTTT

size: NA
V: TRBV27
D: NA
J: TRBJ2-7
CDR3: CASSDRSYEQYF
DNA: TGTGCCAGCAGTGACAGATCCTACGAGCAGTACTTC

size: NA
V: TRBV11-2
D: NA
J: TRBJ2-1
CDR3: CASSPGGSSGGWEQFF
DNA: TGTGCCAGCAGCCCGGGGGGCTCTAGCGGCGGTTGGGAGCAGTTCTTC

size: NA
V: TRBV19
D: NA
J: TRBJ1-5
CDR3: CASRQTRGPQHF
DNA: TGTGCCAGTAGACAGACCCGGGGGCCCCAGCATTTT

size: NA
V: TRBV7-8
D: NA
J: TRBJ1-5
CDR3: CASSLGGGNQPQHF
DNA: TGTGCCAGCAGCCTGGGGGGAGGGAACCAGCCCCAGCATTTT

size: NA
V: TRBV10-3
D: TRBD1
J: TRBJ2-3
CDR3: CAISEGQGYTDTQYF
DNA: TGTGCCATCAGTGAAGGACAGGGCTACACAGATACGCAGTATTTT

size: NA
V: TRBV12-3/TRBV12-4
D: TRBD1
J: TRBJ1-2
CDR3: CASSWTGEDGYTF
DNA: TGTGCCAGCAGTTGGACAGGGGAGGATGGCTACACCTTC

size: NA
V: TRBV15
D: TRBD1
J: TRBJ1-5
CDR3: CATSRERGTGGNQPQHF
DNA: TGTGCCACCAGCAGAGAGAGGGGGACAGGGGGCAATCAGCCCCAGCATTTT

size: NA
V: TRBV29-1
D: TRBD1
J: TRBJ2-4
CDR3: CSVAKPGTGEENIQYF
DNA: TGCAGCGTCGCGAAACCCGGGACAGGGGAAGAAAACATTCAGTACTTC

size: NA
V: TRBV7-8
D: TRBD1
J: TRBJ1-2
CDR3: CASSLGQGNYGYTF
DNA: TGTGCCAGCAGCTTGGGACAGGGGAACTATGGCTACACCTTC

size: NA
V: TRBV2
D: NA
J: TRBJ1-2
CDR3: CASSAAGDGYTF
DNA: TGTGCCAGCAGTGCGGCAGGGGATGGCTACACCTTC

size: NA
V: TRBV6-5
D: NA
J: TRBJ1-1
CDR3: CASSYSSGLDTEAFF
DNA: TGTGCCAGCAGTTACTCGAGTGGTCTAGACACTGAAGCTTTCTTT